This TCR beta chain was obtained from a study of CD4 T cells in relation to SARS-CoV-2 and coronaviruses. Here immunoSEQ multiplex PCR was the method, and the copy in TCRdb shows in-frame clones only, minus some. The data show under 25,000 clones, 72% seen once. Per germline, CDR1 WNHNN and CDR2 SYGVQD (reference sequence). Trimming stripped 0 bases from V and 0 bases from J, with 14 bases between. This CDR3 is 17 amino acids long. CD4+ T cells from unexposed donors were obtained before the COVID-19 pandemic (2011-2018). The cells were cultured for about ten days before CD4+ T cells were isolated. Cells permitting, SARS-CoV-2 S/N and four cold-coronavirus spikes were tested on unexposed-donor CD4+ T cells. This clone showed up just a few times. No antigen is known for it.

This TCR was sampled from a human donor in good health. The chain uses TRBV10-1 and TRBJ1-2; D perhaps matches TRBD1 (5 bases). Sequences were obtained from CD4+ T cells from PBMCs, cultured in vitro. The CDR3 protein is CASSESPGTIANYGYTF. The CDR3 region has the DNA TGCGCCAGCAGTGAGTCTCCAGGGACGATAGCTAACTATGGCTACACCTTC.